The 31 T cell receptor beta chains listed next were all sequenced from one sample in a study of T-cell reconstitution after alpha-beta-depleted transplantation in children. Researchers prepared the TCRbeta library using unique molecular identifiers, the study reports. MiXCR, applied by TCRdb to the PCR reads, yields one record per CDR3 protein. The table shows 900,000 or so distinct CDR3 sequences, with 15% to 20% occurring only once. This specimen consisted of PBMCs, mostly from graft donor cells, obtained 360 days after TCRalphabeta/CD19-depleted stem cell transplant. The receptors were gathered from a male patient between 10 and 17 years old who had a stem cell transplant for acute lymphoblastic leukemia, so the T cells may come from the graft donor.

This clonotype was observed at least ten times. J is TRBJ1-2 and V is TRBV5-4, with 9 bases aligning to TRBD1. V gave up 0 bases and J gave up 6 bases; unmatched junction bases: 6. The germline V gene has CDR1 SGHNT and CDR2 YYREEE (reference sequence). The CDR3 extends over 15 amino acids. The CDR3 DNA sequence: TGTGCCAGCAGCTTGGTTAGGGACAGGGTAAATGGCTACACCTTC. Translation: CASSLVRDRVNGYTF.

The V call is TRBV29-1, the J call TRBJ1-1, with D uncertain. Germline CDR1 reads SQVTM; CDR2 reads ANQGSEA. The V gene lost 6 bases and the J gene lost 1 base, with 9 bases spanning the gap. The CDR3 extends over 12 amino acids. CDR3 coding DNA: TGCAGCGTCGTGGACTGGAACACTGAAGCTTTCTTT. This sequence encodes CSVVDWNTEAFF. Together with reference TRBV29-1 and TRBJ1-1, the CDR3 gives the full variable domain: SAVISQKPSRDICQRGTSLTIQCQVDSQVTMMFWYRQQPGQSLTLIATANQGSEATYESGFVIDKFPISRPNLTFSTLTVSNMSPEDSSIYLCSVVDWNTEAFFGQGTRLTVV.

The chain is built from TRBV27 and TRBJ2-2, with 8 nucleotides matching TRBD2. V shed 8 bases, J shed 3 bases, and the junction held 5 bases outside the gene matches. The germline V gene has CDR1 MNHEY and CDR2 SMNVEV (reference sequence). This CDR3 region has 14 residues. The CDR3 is CASGAGVHTGELFF. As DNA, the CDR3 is TGTGCCAGCGGAGCGGGAGTGCACACCGGGGAGCTGTTTTTT.

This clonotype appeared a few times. CDR3 coding DNA: TGCGCCAGCAGTCCCACTAGCGGCCCGGAGCAGTTCTTC. This gives the protein CASSPTSGPEQFF. The chain has TRBV5-1 and TRBJ2-1, with 8 bases fitting TRBD2. Germline CDR1 reads SGHRS; CDR2 reads YFSETQ. J gave up 10 bases and V 5 bases, and 8 bases lay outside the gene matches. The length of the CDR3 is 13 residues.

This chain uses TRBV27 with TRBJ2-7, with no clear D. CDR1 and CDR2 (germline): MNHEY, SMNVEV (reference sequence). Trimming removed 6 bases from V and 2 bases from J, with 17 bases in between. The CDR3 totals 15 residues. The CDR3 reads CASRRTPDLPYEQYF. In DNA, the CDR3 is TGTGCCAGCAGGAGAACGCCCGACCTCCCCTACGAGCAGTACTTC.

CDR3 in DNA: TGCGCCAGCAGCTTGAGGGGACAGGGTGAAAAACTGTTTTTT. Amino acids: CASSLRGQGEKLFF. The chain links TRBV5-1 to TRBJ1-4; TRBD1 aligns across 9 bases. The CDR3 is 14 residues long. CDR1 is SGHRS and CDR2 is YFSETQ in the germline V gene. The ends lost 1 base at V and 7 bases at J; junction bases unmatched: 2.

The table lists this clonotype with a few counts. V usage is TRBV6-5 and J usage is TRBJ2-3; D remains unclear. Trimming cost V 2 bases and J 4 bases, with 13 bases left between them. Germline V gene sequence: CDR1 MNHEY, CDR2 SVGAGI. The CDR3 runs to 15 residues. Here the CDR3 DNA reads TGTGCCAGCAGTTACCACCCGTTTAACCCAGATACGCAGTATTTT. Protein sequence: CASSYHPFNPDTQYF.

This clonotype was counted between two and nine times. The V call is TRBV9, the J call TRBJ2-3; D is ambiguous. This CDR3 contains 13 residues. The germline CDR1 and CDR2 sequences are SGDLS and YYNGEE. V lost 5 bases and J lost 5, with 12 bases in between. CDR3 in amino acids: CASRAESEDTQYF. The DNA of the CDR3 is TGTGCCAGCAGAGCAGAGTCCGAAGATACGCAGTATTTT.

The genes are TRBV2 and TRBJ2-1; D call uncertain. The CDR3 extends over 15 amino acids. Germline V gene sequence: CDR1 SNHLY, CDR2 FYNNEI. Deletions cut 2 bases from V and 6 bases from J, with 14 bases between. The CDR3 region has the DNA TGTGCCAGCAGTGAAAGTCTAGATGTGGCCAATGAGCAGTTCTTC. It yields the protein CASSESLDVANEQFF.

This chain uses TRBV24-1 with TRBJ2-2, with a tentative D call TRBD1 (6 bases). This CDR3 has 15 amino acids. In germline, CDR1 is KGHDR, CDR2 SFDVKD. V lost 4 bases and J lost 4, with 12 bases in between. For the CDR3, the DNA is TGTGCCACCAGTGACAACAGGGAGATCACCGGGGAGCTGTTTTTT. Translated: CATSDNREITGELFF.

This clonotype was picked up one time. The CDR3 sequence: CASSQYYRGREAFF. Written as DNA, the CDR3 is TGTGCCAGCAGCCAATATTACAGGGGGCGCGAAGCTTTCTTT. V and J are TRBV7-2 and TRBJ1-1, with 9 bases aligning to TRBD1. This CDR3 spans 14 amino acids. The trim removed 5 bases at V and 8 bases at J, leaving 9 bases unmatched. CDR1 is SGHTA, CDR2 FQGNSA, per germline.

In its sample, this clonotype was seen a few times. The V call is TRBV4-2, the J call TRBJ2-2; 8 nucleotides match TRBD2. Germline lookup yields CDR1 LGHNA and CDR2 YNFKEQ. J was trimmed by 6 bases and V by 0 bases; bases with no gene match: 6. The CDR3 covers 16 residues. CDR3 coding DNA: TGTGCCAGCAGCCAAGATCTTAGGCGGGAGGCCGGGGAGCTGTTTTTT. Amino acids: CASSQDLRREAGELFF.

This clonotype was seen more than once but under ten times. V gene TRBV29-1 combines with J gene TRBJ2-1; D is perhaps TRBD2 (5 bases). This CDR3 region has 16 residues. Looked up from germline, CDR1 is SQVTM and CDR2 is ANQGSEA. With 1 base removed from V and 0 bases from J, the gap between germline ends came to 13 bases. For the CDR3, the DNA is TGCAGCGTTGAAGGTAGTCCGGCGGGCTCCTACAATGAGCAGTTCTTC. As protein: CSVEGSPAGSYNEQFF.

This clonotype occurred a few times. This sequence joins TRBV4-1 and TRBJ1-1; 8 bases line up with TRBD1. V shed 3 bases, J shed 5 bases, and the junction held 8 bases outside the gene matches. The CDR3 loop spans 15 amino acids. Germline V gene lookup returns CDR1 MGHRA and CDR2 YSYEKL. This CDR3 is CASSHLDREGTEAFF. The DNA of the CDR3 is TGCGCCAGCAGCCACCTGGACAGGGAAGGGACTGAAGCTTTCTTT.

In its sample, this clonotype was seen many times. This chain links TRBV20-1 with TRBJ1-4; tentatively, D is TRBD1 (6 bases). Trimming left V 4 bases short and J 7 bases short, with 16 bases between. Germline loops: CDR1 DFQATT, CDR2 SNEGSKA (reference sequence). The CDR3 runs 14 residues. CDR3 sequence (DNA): TGCAGTGCTATGAACAGGGAGGGGGGTGAAAAACTGTTTTTT. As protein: CSAMNREGGEKLFF.

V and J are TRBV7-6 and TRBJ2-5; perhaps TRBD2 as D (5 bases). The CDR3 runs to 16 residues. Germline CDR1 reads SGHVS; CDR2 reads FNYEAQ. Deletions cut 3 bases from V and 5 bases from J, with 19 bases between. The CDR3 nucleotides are TGTGCCAGCAGCTTCGTTACGTACGTTGAGGGCGAGACCCAGTACTTC. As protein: CASSFVTYVEGETQYF. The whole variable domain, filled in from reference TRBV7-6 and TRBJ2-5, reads GAGVSQSPRYKVTKRGQDVALRCDPISGHVSLYWYRQALGQGPEFLTYFNYEAQQDKSGLPNDRFSAERPEGSISTLTIQRTEQRDSAMYRCASSFVTYVEGETQYFGPGTRLLVL.

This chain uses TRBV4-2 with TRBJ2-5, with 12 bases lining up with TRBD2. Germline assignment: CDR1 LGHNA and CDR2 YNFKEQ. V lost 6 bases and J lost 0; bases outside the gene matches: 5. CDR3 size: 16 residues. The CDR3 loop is CASRLGTSGHQETQYF. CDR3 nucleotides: TGTGCCAGCAGGTTGGGGACTAGCGGGCACCAAGAGACCCAGTACTTC.

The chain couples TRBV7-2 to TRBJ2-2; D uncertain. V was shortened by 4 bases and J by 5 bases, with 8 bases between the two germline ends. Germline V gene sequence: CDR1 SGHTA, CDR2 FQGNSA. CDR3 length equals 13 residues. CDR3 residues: CASSSTRTGELFF. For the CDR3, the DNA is TGTGCCAGCAGCTCGACCCGGACCGGGGAGCTGTTTTTT.

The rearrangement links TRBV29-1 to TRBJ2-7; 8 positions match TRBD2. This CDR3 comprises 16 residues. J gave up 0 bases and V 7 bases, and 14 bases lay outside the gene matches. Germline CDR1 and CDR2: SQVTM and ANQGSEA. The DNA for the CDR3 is TGCAGCGCCGCTAATACCGGAGGGACTAGCTCCTACGAGCAGTACTTC. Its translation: CSAANTGGTSSYEQYF.

The CDR3 coding sequence is TGTGCCAGCAGCTTAATAGCGGGAGGGCCAGGCGAGCAGTACTTC. Translated: CASSLIAGGPGEQYF. J is TRBJ2-7 and V is TRBV7-9, with 11 bases fitting TRBD2. This CDR3 spans 15 amino acids. The V segment lost 2 bases and the J segment 6 bases; nucleotides outside the gene matches: 6. Germline assignment: CDR1 SEHNR and CDR2 FQNEAQ (reference sequence). The complete variable domain, with remaining parts taken from reference TRBV7-9 and TRBJ2-7, reads DTGVSQNPRHKITKRGQNVTFRCDPISEHNRLYWYRQTLGQGPEFLTYFQNEAQLEKSRLLSDRFSAERPKGSFSTLEIQRTEQGDSAMYLCASSLIAGGPGEQYFGPGTRLTVT.

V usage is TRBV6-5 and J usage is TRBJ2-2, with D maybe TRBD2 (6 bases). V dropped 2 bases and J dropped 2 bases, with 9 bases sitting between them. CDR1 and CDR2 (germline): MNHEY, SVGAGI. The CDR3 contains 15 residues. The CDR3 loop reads CASSYRRGNTGELFF. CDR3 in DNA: TGTGCCAGCAGTTACCGGCGGGGTAACACCGGGGAGCTGTTTTTT.

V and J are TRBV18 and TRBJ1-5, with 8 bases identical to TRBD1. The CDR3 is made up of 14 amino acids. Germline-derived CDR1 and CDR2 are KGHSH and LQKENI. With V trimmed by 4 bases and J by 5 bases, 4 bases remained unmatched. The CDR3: CASSRQGTDQPQHF. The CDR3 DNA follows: TGTGCCAGCTCACGACAGGGGACCGATCAGCCCCAGCATTTT.

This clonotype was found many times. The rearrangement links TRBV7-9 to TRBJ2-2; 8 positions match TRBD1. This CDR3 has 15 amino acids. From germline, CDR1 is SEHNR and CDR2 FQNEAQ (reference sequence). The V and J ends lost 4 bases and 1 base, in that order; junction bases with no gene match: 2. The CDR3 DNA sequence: TGTGCCAGCAGCTCGGGACAGGAGAACACCGGGGAGCTGTTTTTT. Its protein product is CASSSGQENTGELFF.

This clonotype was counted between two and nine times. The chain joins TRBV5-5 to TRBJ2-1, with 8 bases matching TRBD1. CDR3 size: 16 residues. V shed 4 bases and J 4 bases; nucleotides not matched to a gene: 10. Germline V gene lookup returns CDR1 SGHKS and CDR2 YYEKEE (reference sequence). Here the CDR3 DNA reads TGTGCCAGCAGCGCGGACAGGGTGGGGTTGTACAATGAGCAGTTCTTC. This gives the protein CASSADRVGLYNEQFF.

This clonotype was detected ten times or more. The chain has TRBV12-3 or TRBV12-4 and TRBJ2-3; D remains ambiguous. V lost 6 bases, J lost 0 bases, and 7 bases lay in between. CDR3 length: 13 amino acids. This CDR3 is CASSFGSTDTQYF. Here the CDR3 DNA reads TGTGCCAGCAGCTTTGGCAGCACAGATACGCAGTATTTT.

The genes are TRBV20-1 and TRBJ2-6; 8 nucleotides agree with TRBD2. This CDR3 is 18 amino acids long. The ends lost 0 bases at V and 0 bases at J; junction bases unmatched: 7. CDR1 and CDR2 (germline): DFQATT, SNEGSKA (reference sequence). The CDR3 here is CSARDLSGSSSGANVLTF. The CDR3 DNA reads TGCAGTGCTAGAGATTTGAGCGGGAGTTCCTCTGGGGCCAACGTCCTGACTTTC.

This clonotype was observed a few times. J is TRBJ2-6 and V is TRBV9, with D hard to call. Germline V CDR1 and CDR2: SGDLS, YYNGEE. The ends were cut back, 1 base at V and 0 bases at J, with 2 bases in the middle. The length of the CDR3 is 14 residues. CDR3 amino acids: CASSVNSGANVLTF. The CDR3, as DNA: TGTGCCAGCAGCGTAAACTCTGGGGCCAACGTCCTGACTTTC.

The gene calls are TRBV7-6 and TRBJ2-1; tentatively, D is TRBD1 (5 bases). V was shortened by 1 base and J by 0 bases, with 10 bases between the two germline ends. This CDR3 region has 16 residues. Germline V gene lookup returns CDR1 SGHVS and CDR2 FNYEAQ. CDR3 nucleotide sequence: TGTGCCAGCAGCTTAGGGGGCGCCGGCTCCTACAATGAGCAGTTCTTC. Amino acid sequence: CASSLGGAGSYNEQFF.

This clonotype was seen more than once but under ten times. CDR3 sequence: CASSLASGQRYF. The CDR3 DNA reads as TGCGCCAGCAGCTTGGCCTCAGGACAGCGGTACTTC. The chain couples TRBV5-1 to TRBJ2-5; D may be TRBD1 (6 bases). V was clipped by 0 bases and J by 13 bases, with 13 bases between them. This CDR3 comprises 12 residues. The germline gives CDR1 SGHRS, CDR2 YFSETQ.

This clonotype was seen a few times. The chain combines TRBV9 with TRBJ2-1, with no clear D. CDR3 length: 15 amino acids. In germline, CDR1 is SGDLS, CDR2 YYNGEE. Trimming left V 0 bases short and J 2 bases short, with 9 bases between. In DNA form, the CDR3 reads TGTGCCAGCAGCGTAGAAAACTCCCCCTACAATGAGCAGTTCTTC. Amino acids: CASSVENSPYNEQFF.

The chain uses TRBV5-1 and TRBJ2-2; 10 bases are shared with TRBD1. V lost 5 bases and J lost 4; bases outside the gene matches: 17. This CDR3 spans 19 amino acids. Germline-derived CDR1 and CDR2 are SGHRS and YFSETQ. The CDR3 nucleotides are TGCGCCAGCAGTCGGACAGGGGGGACTGCGAGCGGAACCACCGGGGAGCTGTTTTTT. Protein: CASSRTGGTASGTTGELFF.